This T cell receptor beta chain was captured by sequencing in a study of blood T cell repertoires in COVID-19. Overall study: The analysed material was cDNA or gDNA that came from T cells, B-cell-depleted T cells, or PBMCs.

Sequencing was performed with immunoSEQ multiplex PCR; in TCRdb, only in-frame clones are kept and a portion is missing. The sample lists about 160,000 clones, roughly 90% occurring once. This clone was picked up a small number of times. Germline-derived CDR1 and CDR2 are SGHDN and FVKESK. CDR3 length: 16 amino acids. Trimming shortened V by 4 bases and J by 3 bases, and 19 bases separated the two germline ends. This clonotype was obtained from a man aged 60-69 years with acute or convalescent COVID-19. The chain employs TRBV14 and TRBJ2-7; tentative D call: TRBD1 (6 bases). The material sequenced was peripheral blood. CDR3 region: CASSPYLRDINYEQYF. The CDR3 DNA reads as TGTGCCAGCAGCCCATACCTCCGGGACATAAACTACGAGCAGTACTTC.